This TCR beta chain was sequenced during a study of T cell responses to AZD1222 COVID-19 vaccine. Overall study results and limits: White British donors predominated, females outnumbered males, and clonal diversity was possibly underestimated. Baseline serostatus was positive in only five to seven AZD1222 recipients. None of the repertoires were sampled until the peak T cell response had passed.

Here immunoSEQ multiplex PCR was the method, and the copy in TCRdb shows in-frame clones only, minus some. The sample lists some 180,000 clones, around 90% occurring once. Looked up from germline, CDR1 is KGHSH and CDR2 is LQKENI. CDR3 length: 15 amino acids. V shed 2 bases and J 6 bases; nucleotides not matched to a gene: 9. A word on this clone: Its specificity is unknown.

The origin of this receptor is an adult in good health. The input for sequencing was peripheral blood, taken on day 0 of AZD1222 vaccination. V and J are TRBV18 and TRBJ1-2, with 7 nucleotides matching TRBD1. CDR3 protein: CASSPGGGGLHGYTF. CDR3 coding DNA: TGTGCCAGCTCACCAGGAGGGGGCGGTCTCCATGGCTACACCTTC.